The 7 T cell receptor beta chains reported below all come from one sample, sequenced in a study of blood T cell repertoires in COVID-19. Libraries were prepared by immunoSEQ multiplex PCR; TCRdb keeps only in-frame clonotypes and omits some of them. The table includes about 150,000 clones, about 90% detected once. The sequencing sample was made of peripheral blood. These receptors were taken from an older man with acute or convalescent COVID-19.

The rearrangement links TRBV6-1 to TRBJ1-3; 7 bases align to TRBD1. There are 19 residues in the CDR3. Unmatched junction bases numbered 15, after V lost 4 bases and J lost 0 bases. Germline CDR1 MNHNS, CDR2 SASEGT. CDR3 sequence: CASSAGTALALGSGNTIYF. CDR3 nucleotides: TGTGCCAGCAGTGCCGGGACAGCCCTTGCTCTGGGCTCTGGAAACACCATATATTTT.

The J gene is TRBJ1-4, the V gene TRBV7-9; weak D call: TRBD1 (5 bases). The CDR3 contains 15 residues. Trimming removed 0 bases at V and 2 bases at J, with 7 bases between. The germline V gene has CDR1 SEHNR and CDR2 FQNEAQ (reference sequence). Here the CDR3 DNA reads TGTGCCAGCAGCTTAGCAGGGGTTACTAATGAAAAACTGTTTTTT. It translates to CASSLAGVTNEKLFF.

V is TRBV5-4 and J is TRBJ1-1; a possible D gene is TRBD1 (5 bases). Trimming removed 4 bases from V and 3 bases from J, with 13 bases in between. The CDR3 is 14 residues long. Looked up from germline, CDR1 is SGHNT and CDR2 is YYREEE (reference sequence). The CDR3 DNA is TGTGCCAGCAGCCCCGGGGGAACGGACACTGAAGCTTTCTTT. This translates into CASSPGGTDTEAFF.

This sequence joins TRBV4-1 and TRBJ1-2; 9 bases line up with TRBD1. The CDR3 contains 15 residues. The trim removed 0 bases at V and 4 bases at J, leaving 3 bases unmatched. Germline values: CDR1 MGHRA, CDR2 YSYEKL. CDR3 in DNA: TGCGCCAGCAGCCAAGAGCGGGACAGGGCCTATGGCTACACCTTC. It yields the protein CASSQERDRAYGYTF.

V usage is TRBV6-2 or TRBV6-3 and J usage is TRBJ2-7; 10 bases fit TRBD1. This CDR3 region has 17 residues. V lost 2 bases to trimming and J lost 2 bases; unmatched junction nucleotides: 9. Germline V gives CDR1 MNHEY, CDR2 SVGEGT. The DNA of the CDR3 is TGTGCCAGCAGTTACCCGGGACAGGGGTTGAGGACCTACGAGCAGTACTTC. Protein sequence: CASSYPGQGLRTYEQYF.

This clone was observed a few times. The chain carries TRBV5-1 and TRBJ2-2; D is undetermined. The CDR3 has 16 residues. Trimming stripped 0 bases from V and 1 base from J, with 10 bases between. Germline-derived CDR1 and CDR2 are SGHRS and YFSETQ. This chain's CDR3 is CASSLVLGGNTGELFF. The CDR3 bases are TGCGCCAGCAGCTTGGTGCTAGGTGGGAACACCGGGGAGCTGTTTTTT.

This chain connects TRBV10-3 to TRBJ1-5; D is ambiguous. Trimming stripped 4 bases from V and 7 bases from J, with 8 bases between. Germline V gene data show CDR1 as ENHRY and CDR2 as SYGVKD. This CDR3 region has 12 residues. CDR3: CAISAGLQPQHF. The CDR3 DNA reads as TGTGCCATCAGTGCGGGGTTGCAGCCCCAGCATTTT.